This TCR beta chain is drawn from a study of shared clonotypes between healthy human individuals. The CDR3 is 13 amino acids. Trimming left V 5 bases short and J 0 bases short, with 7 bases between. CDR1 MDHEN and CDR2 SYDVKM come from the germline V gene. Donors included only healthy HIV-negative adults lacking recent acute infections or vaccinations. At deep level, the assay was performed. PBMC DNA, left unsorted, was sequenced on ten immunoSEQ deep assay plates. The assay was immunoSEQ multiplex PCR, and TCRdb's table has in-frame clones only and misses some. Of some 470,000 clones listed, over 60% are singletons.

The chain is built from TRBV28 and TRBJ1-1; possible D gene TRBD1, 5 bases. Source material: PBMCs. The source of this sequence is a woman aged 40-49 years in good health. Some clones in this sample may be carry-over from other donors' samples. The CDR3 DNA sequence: TGTGCCAGCAGTCCAGGGCTGAACACTGAAGCTTTCTTT. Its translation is CASSPGLNTEAFF.